This is a list of T cell receptor beta chains from one sample in a study of graft-versus-host responses after intestinal transplantation. Clones were sequenced by immunoSEQ multiplex PCR, and TCRdb holds only the in-frame ones, with some missing. The sample contains about 110,000 clones, about 92% of which appear only once. These receptors lack a known antigen. Sequenced material: unstimulated CD8+ T cells sorted from spleen or lymph node cells, taken before transplant. These receptors originate from a human donor who was the organ donor for an intestinal transplant. Each CDR3 is given with its conserved first and last residue. Each record gives: J gene, clone size, D gene, V gene, CDR3 protein, CDR3 DNA. The D gene is left open where the match is weak. Clone size is not always given. Where it is, it says once, few, many or a class for expanded clones.

J: TRBJ2-7
size: .
D: TRBD2
V: TRBV4-2
CDR3: CASSQDLALAARGEQYF
DNA: TGTGCCAGCAGCCAAGATCTAGCTCTAGCGGCGCGAGGTGAGCAGTACTTC

J: TRBJ1-5
size: .
D: .
V: TRBV19
CDR3: CASSLLGGSNQPQHF
DNA: TGTGCCAGTAGTCTTTTGGGAGGCAGCAATCAGCCCCAGCATTTT

J: TRBJ2-1
size: once
D: .
V: TRBV27
CDR3: CASSLKLGISYNEQFF
DNA: TGTGCCAGCAGTTTAAAGCTGGGGATCTCCTACAATGAGCAGTTCTTC

J: TRBJ2-3
size: .
D: .
V: TRBV7-2
CDR3: CASSLAGGFGDTQYF
DNA: TGTGCCAGCAGCTTAGCGGGCGGGTTTGGAGATACGCAGTATTTT

J: TRBJ2-3
size: .
D: .
V: TRBV2
CDR3: CASSEGGISTDTQYF
DNA: TGTGCCAGCAGTGAAGGAGGGATCAGCACAGATACGCAGTATTTT

J: TRBJ1-1
size: .
D: .
V: TRBV9
CDR3: CASSVLMNTEAFF
DNA: TGTGCCAGCAGCGTTCTCATGAACACTGAAGCTTTCTTT

J: TRBJ2-1
size: .
D: .
V: TRBV14
CDR3: CASSQDLDYLSYNEQFF
DNA: TGTGCCAGCAGCCAAGATCTGGACTACCTCTCCTACAATGAGCAGTTCTTC

J: TRBJ2-1
size: .
D: .
V: TRBV30
CDR3: CAWHNGISGPYNEQFF
DNA: TGTGCCTGGCACAATGGGATTAGCGGACCATACAATGAGCAGTTCTTC

J: TRBJ2-7
size: .
D: TRBD2
V: TRBV28
CDR3: CASSLKGLAGPYEQYF
DNA: TGTGCCAGCAGTCTAAAGGGCCTAGCGGGCCCTTACGAGCAGTACTTC

J: TRBJ2-1
size: .
D: TRBD2
V: TRBV4-1
CDR3: CASSPSGSTPNEQFF
DNA: TGCGCCAGCAGCCCTAGCGGGAGTACCCCCAATGAGCAGTTCTTC

J: TRBJ1-2
size: .
D: .
V: TRBV20-1
CDR3: CSATGNYGYTF
DNA: TGCAGTGCTACGGGTAACTATGGCTACACCTTC

J: TRBJ1-5
size: .
D: .
V: TRBV30
CDR3: CAWSVHSNQPQHF
DNA: TGTGCCTGGAGTGTGCATAGCAATCAGCCCCAGCATTTT

J: TRBJ2-7
size: once
D: TRBD1
V: TRBV27
CDR3: CASSPRTGRYYEQYF
DNA: TGTGCCAGCAGTCCACGGACAGGGCGCTACTACGAGCAGTACTTC

J: TRBJ2-3
size: .
D: .
V: TRBV14
CDR3: CASSQAHFTSTDTQYF
DNA: TGTGCCAGCAGCCAAGCCCACTTTACTAGCACAGATACGCAGTATTTT

J: TRBJ2-7
size: .
D: .
V: TRBV4-1
CDR3: CASSQDSGAAYEQYF
DNA: TGCGCCAGCAGCCAAGATTCCGGGGCCGCCTACGAGCAGTACTTC

J: TRBJ1-4
size: .
D: .
V: TRBV4-2
CDR3: CASSHRLNEKLFF
DNA: TGTGCCAGCAGCCACCGGCTCAATGAAAAACTGTTTTTT

J: TRBJ2-1
size: .
D: TRBD1
V: TRBV9
CDR3: CASSDRTGVEQFF
DNA: TGTGCCAGCAGCGATAGGACAGGGGTTGAGCAGTTCTTC

J: TRBJ2-3
size: .
D: TRBD2
V: TRBV5-4
CDR3: CASSLWGTSGTDTQYF
DNA: TGTGCCAGCAGCTTGTGGGGGACTAGCGGCACAGATACGCAGTATTTT

J: TRBJ1-5
size: few
D: .
V: TRBV6-6
CDR3: CASSIKVWGQPQHF
DNA: TGTGCCAGCAGTATAAAGGTTTGGGGGCAGCCCCAGCATTTT

J: TRBJ2-7
size: .
D: .
V: TRBV27
CDR3: CASSPGSFSYEQYF
DNA: TGTGCCAGCAGCCCCGGGAGTTTCTCCTACGAGCAGTACTTC

J: TRBJ2-1
size: once
D: .
V: TRBV19
CDR3: CASKLGVDEQFF
DNA: TGTGCCAGTAAGCTTGGGGTTGATGAGCAGTTCTTC

J: TRBJ2-1
size: once
D: TRBD2
V: TRBV6-4
CDR3: CASSERLAGDYNEQFF
DNA: TGTGCCAGCAGTGAACGGTTAGCGGGAGACTACAATGAGCAGTTCTTC

J: TRBJ1-2
size: .
D: .
V: TRBV9
CDR3: CASSATGNGYTF
DNA: TGTGCCAGCAGCGCCACAGGGAATGGCTACACCTTC

J: TRBJ2-1
size: .
D: TRBD2
V: TRBV4-3
CDR3: CASSPTLARYNEQFF
DNA: TGCGCCAGCAGCCCGACACTAGCGCGTTACAATGAGCAGTTCTTC

J: TRBJ2-7
size: .
D: .
V: TRBV6-1
CDR3: CASRQGWPGEQYF
DNA: TGTGCCAGCAGGCAGGGGTGGCCGGGGGAGCAGTACTTC

J: TRBJ2-3
size: .
D: TRBD2
V: TRBV14
CDR3: CASSVGLAGAQYF
DNA: TGTGCCAGCAGCGTAGGACTAGCGGGAGCGCAGTATTTT

J: TRBJ2-3
size: .
D: .
V: TRBV11-1
CDR3: CASSLAAGTDTQYF
DNA: TGTGCCAGCAGCTTAGCGGCAGGCACAGATACGCAGTATTTT

J: TRBJ2-5
size: .
D: .
V: TRBV6-6
CDR3: CASSYSSGGTQYF
DNA: TGTGCCAGCAGTTACTCCTCTGGGGGGACCCAGTACTTC

J: TRBJ2-1
size: .
D: TRBD2
V: TRBV4-1
CDR3: CASSQRVGLADNEQFF
DNA: TGCGCCAGCAGCCAAAGGGTAGGACTAGCGGACAATGAGCAGTTCTTC

J: TRBJ2-1
size: once
D: .
V: TRBV2
CDR3: CASREFNEQFF
DNA: TGTGCCAGCAGGGAGTTTAATGAGCAGTTCTTC

J: TRBJ2-7
size: .
D: TRBD2
V: TRBV9
CDR3: CASSVGGLVVYEQYF
DNA: TGTGCCAGCAGCGTAGGGGGACTAGTCGTTTACGAGCAGTACTTC

J: TRBJ2-7
size: .
D: .
V: TRBV13
CDR3: CASSLTGVRYEQYF
DNA: TGTGCCAGCAGCTTAACGGGAGTACGGTACGAGCAGTACTTC

J: TRBJ1-5
size: .
D: TRBD1
V: TRBV7-8
CDR3: CASSVGQASNQPQHF
DNA: TGTGCCAGCAGCGTAGGACAGGCTAGCAATCAGCCCCAGCATTTT

J: TRBJ1-5
size: .
D: TRBD1
V: TRBV19
CDR3: CASSPRTGYSNQPQHF
DNA: TGTGCCAGTAGTCCCCGGACAGGGTATAGCAATCAGCCCCAGCATTTT

J: TRBJ1-2
size: .
D: .
V: TRBV6-5
CDR3: CASSYRQGYGYTF
DNA: TGTGCCAGCAGTTACCGGCAGGGCTATGGCTACACCTTC

J: TRBJ2-7
size: .
D: .
V: TRBV27
CDR3: CASSEKKNYEQYF
DNA: TGTGCCAGCAGTGAGAAGAAGAACTACGAGCAGTACTTC

J: TRBJ2-1
size: once
D: TRBD1
V: TRBV7-9
CDR3: CASTNTGQGVYNEQFF
DNA: TGTGCCAGCACCAACACCGGACAGGGTGTTTACAATGAGCAGTTCTTC

J: TRBJ1-1
size: .
D: .
V: TRBV4-1
CDR3: CASSGGSRGWLNTEAFF
DNA: TGCGCCAGCAGCGGAGGCTCAAGGGGGTGGTTGAACACTGAAGCTTTCTTT

J: TRBJ2-7
size: few
D: TRBD2
V: TRBV6-5
CDR3: CASSYWPAGGLYEQYF
DNA: TGTGCCAGCAGTTATTGGCCAGCGGGAGGGCTCTACGAGCAGTACTTC

J: TRBJ2-1
size: once
D: TRBD1
V: TRBV9
CDR3: CASSGTGGGEQFF
DNA: TGTGCCAGCAGCGGTACAGGGGGTGGTGAGCAGTTCTTC

J: TRBJ2-2
size: .
D: TRBD1
V: TRBV15
CDR3: CATSRVRDSSTGELFF
DNA: TGTGCCACCAGCAGAGTCCGGGACAGCAGCACCGGGGAGCTGTTTTTT

J: TRBJ2-5
size: .
D: .
V: TRBV27
CDR3: CASSLNLQETQYF
DNA: TGTGCCAGCAGCCTTAACCTTCAAGAGACCCAGTACTTC

J: TRBJ2-2
size: .
D: TRBD2
V: TRBV4-1
CDR3: CASSPIIAGSELFF
DNA: TGCGCCAGCAGCCCTATAATAGCGGGGTCCGAGCTGTTTTTT

J: TRBJ2-1
size: .
D: TRBD2
V: TRBV27
CDR3: CASSPQRGSYNEQFF
DNA: TGTGCCAGCAGTCCCCAGCGGGGCTCCTACAATGAGCAGTTCTTC

J: TRBJ2-2
size: once
D: .
V: TRBV10-3
CDR3: CAIRSTTNTGELFF
DNA: TGTGCCATCCGTTCTACTACGAACACCGGGGAGCTGTTTTTT

J: TRBJ2-3
size: few
D: .
V: TRBV19
CDR3: CASSIDMLPRGKDTQYF
DNA: TGTGCCAGTAGTATAGATATGCTACCAAGGGGGAAAGATACGCAGTATTTT

J: TRBJ2-7
size: .
D: TRBD1
V: TRBV7-9
CDR3: CASSSSGTGISYEQYF
DNA: TGTGCCAGCAGCTCTTCCGGGACAGGGATATCCTACGAGCAGTACTTC

J: TRBJ1-2
size: .
D: TRBD1
V: TRBV6-5
CDR3: CASSYGDSDNYGYTF
DNA: TGTGCCAGCAGTTACGGGGACAGCGATAACTATGGCTACACCTTC

J: TRBJ1-1
size: .
D: TRBD1
V: TRBV27
CDR3: CASRTGTNAEAFF
DNA: TGTGCCAGCCGGACAGGGACGAACGCTGAAGCTTTCTTT

J: TRBJ1-1
size: .
D: .
V: TRBV7-9
CDR3: CASSLNYGATEAFF
DNA: TGTGCCAGCAGCTTGAATTATGGTGCCACTGAAGCTTTCTTT

J: TRBJ1-4
size: .
D: TRBD1
V: TRBV6-5
CDR3: CASSPTQGLNEKLFF
DNA: TGTGCCAGCAGCCCAACACAGGGGTTAAATGAAAAACTGTTTTTT

J: TRBJ2-1
size: .
D: .
V: TRBV30
CDR3: CAWSRVEVGYEQFF
DNA: TGTGCCTGGAGTCGAGTCGAGGTGGGGTATGAGCAGTTCTTC

J: TRBJ1-4
size: .
D: .
V: TRBV28
CDR3: CASSFGSVNEKLFF
DNA: TGTGCCAGCAGTTTTGGGTCCGTTAATGAAAAACTGTTTTTT

J: TRBJ1-2
size: .
D: TRBD1
V: TRBV7-8
CDR3: CASSSGQFYGYTF
DNA: TGTGCCAGCAGCTCGGGACAGTTCTATGGCTACACCTTC

J: TRBJ2-3
size: .
D: TRBD2
V: TRBV30
CDR3: CAWSSETSGRTTDTQYF
DNA: TGTGCCTGGAGTTCGGAGACTAGCGGGAGGACCACAGATACGCAGTATTTT

J: TRBJ2-2
size: .
D: .
V: TRBV19
CDR3: CASSRGTGELFF
DNA: TGTGCCAGTAGTAGGGGGACCGGGGAGCTGTTTTTT

J: TRBJ2-7
size: .
D: TRBD2
V: TRBV4-2
CDR3: CASSPTSGTLDEQYF
DNA: TGTGCCAGCAGCCCCACTAGCGGGACCTTGGACGAGCAGTACTTC

J: TRBJ1-3
size: .
D: .
V: TRBV28
CDR3: CASSFRGSGNTIYF
DNA: TGTGCCAGCAGTTTCCGGGGCTCTGGAAACACCATATATTTT